This T cell receptor (beta chain) was profiled in a study of vaccination effects on CD4 cells after COVID-19. Note on this clone: Its antigen is not known.

Per germline, CDR1 SGHTA and CDR2 FQGNSA. V trimming: 5 bases; J trimming: 5 bases; junction bases outside the gene matches: 7. This CDR3 has 14 amino acids. Repertoires were generated with immunoSEQ multiplex PCR, while TCRdb's copy carries only in-frame clones and drops some. Seen here are approximately 61,000 clones, roughly 73% observed once, and the top ten hold 1.2%. Expansion with viral peptide pools was applied to antigen-specific CD4+ T cells by the ViraFEST assay prior to sequencing. Following culture for roughly 10 days, CD4+ T cells were isolated. Participants each got two BNT162b2 or mRNA-1273 vaccine doses.

This TCR was sampled from a human donor who received a COVID-19 vaccine. The chain links TRBV7-2 to TRBJ2-5, with TRBD1 identical over 8 bases. The sample was CD4+ T cells from PBMCs cultured with HCoV-229E spike peptides, taken after COVID-19 vaccination. The CDR3 sequence is CASSPPGGQETQYF. The CDR3, as DNA: TGTGCCAGCAGCCCCCCAGGGGGCCAGGAGACCCAGTACTTC.